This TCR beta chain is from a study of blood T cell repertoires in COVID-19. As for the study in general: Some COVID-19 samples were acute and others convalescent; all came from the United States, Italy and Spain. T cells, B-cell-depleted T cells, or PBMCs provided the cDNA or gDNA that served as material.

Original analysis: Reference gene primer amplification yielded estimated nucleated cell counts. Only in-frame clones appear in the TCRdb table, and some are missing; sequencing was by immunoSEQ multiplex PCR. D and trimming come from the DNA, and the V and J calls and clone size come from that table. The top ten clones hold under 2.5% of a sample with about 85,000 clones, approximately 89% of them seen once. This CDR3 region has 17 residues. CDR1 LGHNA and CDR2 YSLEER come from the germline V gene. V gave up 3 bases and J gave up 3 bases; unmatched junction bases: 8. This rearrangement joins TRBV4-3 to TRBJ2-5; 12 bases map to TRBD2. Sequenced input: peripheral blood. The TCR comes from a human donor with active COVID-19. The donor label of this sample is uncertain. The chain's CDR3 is CASSHLTSGGTKETQYF. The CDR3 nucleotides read TGCGCCAGCAGCCACCTGACTAGCGGGGGAACAAAAGAGACCCAGTACTTC.